This paragraph reports one T cell receptor (beta chain). The record originates from a study of blood T cell repertoires in COVID-19. Study background: Donors in the United States, Italy and Spain gave samples during acute or convalescent COVID-19. T cells, B-cell-depleted T cells, or PBMCs supplied cDNA or gDNA.

Original methodology: Amplification of reference gene primers was used by the study to estimate nucleated cell counts. TCRdb's table, derived via immunoSEQ multiplex PCR, lists solely in-frame clones and lacks some. The V and J calls and the clone size are those of that table, but D and trimming were determined from the DNA. The profile covers about 300,000 clones, with about 85% appearing a single time and roughly 15% taken by the ten largest. What was sequenced was peripheral blood. This clonotype originated in a human donor in a cohort sampled during active COVID-19.

DNA for the CDR3: TGTGCCAGCAGCTCCTCCCGGGGGGGCCGTTACAATGAGCAGTTCTTC. The encoded protein is CASSSSRGGRYNEQFF. This chain uses TRBV7-3 with TRBJ2-1, with 8 bases fitting TRBD2. Germline-derived CDR1 and CDR2 are SGHTA and FQGTGA. V lost 4 bases to trimming and J lost 4 bases; unmatched junction nucleotides: 9. The CDR3 has 16 residues.